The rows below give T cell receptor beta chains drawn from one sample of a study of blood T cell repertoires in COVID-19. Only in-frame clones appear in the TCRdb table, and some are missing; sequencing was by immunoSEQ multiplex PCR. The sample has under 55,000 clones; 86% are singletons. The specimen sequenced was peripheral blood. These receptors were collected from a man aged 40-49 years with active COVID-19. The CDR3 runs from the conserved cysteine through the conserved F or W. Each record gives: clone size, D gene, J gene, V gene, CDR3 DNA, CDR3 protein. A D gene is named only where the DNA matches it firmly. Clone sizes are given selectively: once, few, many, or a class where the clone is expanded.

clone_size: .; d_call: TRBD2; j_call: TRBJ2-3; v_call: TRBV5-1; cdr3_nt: TGCGCCAGCAGCTTCGGGACTGAGCGGGATGAGAGGGATACGCAGTATTTT; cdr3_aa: CASSFGTERDERDTQYF
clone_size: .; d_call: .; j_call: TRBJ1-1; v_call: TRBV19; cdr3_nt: TGTGCCAGTACCGCAGGGGCTGAAGCTTTCTTT; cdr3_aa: CASTAGAEAFF
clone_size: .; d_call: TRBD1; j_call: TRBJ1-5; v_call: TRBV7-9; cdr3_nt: TGTGCCAGCAGCTTAGCGACAGGGGGGCAGCCCCAGCATTTT; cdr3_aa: CASSLATGGQPQHF
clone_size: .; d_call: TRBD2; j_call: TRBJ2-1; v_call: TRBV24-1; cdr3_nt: TGTGCCACCAGTGACCTGGGGACTAGCGGCTACAATGAGCAGTTCTTC; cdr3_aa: CATSDLGTSGYNEQFF
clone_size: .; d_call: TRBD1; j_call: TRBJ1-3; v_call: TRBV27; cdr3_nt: TGTGCCAGCAGCATCAGGGGGCCGGTGTGGGGAAACACCATATATTTT; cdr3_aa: CASSIRGPVWGNTIYF
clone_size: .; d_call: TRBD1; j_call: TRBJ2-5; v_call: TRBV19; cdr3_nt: TGTGCCAGTAGTATAGCTGGGACAGACCAAGAGACCCAGTACTTC; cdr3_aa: CASSIAGTDQETQYF
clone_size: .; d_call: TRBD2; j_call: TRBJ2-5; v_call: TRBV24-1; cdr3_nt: TGTGCCACCAGTCGGGCGGGAGCCCAGGAGACCCAGTACTTC; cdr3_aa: CATSRAGAQETQYF
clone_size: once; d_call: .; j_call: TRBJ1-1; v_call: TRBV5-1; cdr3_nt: TGCGCCAGCAGCTTGTGGGGAGCTGAGAACACTGAAGCTTTCTTT; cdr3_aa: CASSLWGAENTEAFF
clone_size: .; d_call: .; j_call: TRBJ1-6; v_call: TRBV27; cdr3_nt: TGTGCCAGCAGTTTCCGGGACAATAATTCACCCCTCCACTTT; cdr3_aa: CASSFRDNNSPLHF
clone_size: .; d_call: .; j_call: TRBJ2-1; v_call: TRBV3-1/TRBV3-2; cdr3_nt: TGTGCCAGCAGCGACATCCTAGGGGGGGCTGAGCAGTTCTTC; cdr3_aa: CASSDILGGAEQFF
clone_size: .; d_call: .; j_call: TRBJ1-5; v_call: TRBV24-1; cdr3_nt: TGTGCCACCAGTTCAGGGTCCCCCTTTAGCAATCAGCCCCAGCATTTT; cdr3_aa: CATSSGSPFSNQPQHF
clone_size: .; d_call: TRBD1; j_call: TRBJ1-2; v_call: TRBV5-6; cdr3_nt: TGTGCCAGCAGCCCCAGGGGGCCGGGGGTTAACTATGGCTACACCTTC; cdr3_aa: CASSPRGPGVNYGYTF
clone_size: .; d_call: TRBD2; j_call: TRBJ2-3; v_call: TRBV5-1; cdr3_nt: TGCGCCAGCACGACTAGCGGGAGCCATAGCACAGATACGCAGTATTTT; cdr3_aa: CASTTSGSHSTDTQYF
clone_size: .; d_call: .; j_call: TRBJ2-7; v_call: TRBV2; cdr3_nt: TGTGCCAGCAGTGTAGCATACTCCTACGAGCAGTACTTC; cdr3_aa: CASSVAYSYEQYF
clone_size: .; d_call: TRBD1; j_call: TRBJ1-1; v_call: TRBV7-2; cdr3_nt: TGTGCCAGCAGCGTCGACGGGACAGCCAACACTGAAGCTTTCTTT; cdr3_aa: CASSVDGTANTEAFF
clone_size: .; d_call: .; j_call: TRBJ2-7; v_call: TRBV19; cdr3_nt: TGTGCCAGTAGTATAGGAGGGTACGAGGTGGACGAGCAGTACTTC; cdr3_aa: CASSIGGYEVDEQYF
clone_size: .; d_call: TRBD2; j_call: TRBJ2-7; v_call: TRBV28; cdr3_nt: TGTGCCAGCAGCCCGGGGGGGAGTTCCTACGAGCAGTACTTC; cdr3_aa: CASSPGGSSYEQYF
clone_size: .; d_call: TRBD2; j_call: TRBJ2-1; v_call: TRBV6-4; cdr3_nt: TGTGCCAGCAGTAGAATAGCGGGGTCCTACAATGAGCAGTTCTTC; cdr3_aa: CASSRIAGSYNEQFF
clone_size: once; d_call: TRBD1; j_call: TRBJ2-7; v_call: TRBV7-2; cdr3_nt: TGTGCCAGCAGCCGCATCCCCGGGACAGCCTACGAGCAGTACTTC; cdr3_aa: CASSRIPGTAYEQYF
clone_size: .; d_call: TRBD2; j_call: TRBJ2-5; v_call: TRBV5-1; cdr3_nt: TGCGCCAGCACCTTGCTGGCTAGCGGGAGTCGGGAGACCCAGTACTTC; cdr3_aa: CASTLLASGSRETQYF
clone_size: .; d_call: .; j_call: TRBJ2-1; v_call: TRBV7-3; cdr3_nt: TGTGCCAGCAGCCTGTCTTCCGACGACAGGGAGCAGTTCTTC; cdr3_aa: CASSLSSDDREQFF
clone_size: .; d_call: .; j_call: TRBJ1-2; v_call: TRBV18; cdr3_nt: TGTGCCAGCTCACCACGGGGGCAGGGCTATGGCTACACCTTC; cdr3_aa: CASSPRGQGYGYTF
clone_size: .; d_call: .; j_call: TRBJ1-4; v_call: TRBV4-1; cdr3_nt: TGCGCCAGCAGCCAAGGTTACGGGGAGAATGAAAAACTGTTTTTT; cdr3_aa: CASSQGYGENEKLFF
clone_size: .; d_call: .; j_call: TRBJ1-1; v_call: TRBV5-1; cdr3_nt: TGCGCCAGCAGCTTTACAGGGATGGGCACTGAAGCTTTCTTT; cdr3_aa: CASSFTGMGTEAFF
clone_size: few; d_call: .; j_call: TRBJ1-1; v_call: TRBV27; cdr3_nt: TGTGCCAGCAGTTTATGGGGCTCGAACACTGAAGCTTTCTTT; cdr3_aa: CASSLWGSNTEAFF
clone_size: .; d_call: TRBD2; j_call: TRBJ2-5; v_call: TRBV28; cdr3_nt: TGTGCCAGCAGTTTCCTGACTAGCGGGAGGCCGGAGACCCAGTACTTC; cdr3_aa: CASSFLTSGRPETQYF
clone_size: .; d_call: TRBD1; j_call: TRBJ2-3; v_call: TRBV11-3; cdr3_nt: TGTGCCAGCAGCTTAGGCGGGACAGGGATAGATACGCAGTATTTT; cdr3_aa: CASSLGGTGIDTQYF
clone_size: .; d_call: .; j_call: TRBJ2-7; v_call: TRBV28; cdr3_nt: TGTGCCAGCTCCCCTCCTTGGCGGGGTATGACGTACGAGCAGTACTTC; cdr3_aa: CASSPPWRGMTYEQYF
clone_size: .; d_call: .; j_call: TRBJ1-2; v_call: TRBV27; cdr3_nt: TGTGCCAGCAGTTTATCCGGGCAGGGGAACGGCTACACCTTC; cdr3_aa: CASSLSGQGNGYTF
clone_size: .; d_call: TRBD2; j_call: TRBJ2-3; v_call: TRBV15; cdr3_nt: TGTGCCACCAGCAGAGATACTAGCGGGAGCACAGATACGCAGTATTTT; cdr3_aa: CATSRDTSGSTDTQYF
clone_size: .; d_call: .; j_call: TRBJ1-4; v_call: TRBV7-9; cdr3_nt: TGTGCCAGCGGCAGACAGCCAACTAATGAAAAACTGTTTTTT; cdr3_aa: CASGRQPTNEKLFF
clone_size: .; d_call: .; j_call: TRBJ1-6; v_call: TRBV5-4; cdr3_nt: TGTGCCAGCAGCTATTCCAGGGATTCACCCCTCCACTTT; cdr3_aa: CASSYSRDSPLHF
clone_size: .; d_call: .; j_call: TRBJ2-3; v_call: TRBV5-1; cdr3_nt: TGCGCCAGCAACCCAGATAGCTCTTCCACGCAGTATTTT; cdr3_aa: CASNPDSSSTQYF
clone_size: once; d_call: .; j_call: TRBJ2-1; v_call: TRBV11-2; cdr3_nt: TGTGCCAGCAGCTTTCCCCGACCGCTAGCGAACTCCTACAATGAGCAGTTCTTC; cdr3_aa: CASSFPRPLANSYNEQFF
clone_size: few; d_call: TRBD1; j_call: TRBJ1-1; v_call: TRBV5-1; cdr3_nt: TGCGCCAGCAGCTTGGGGGACAGGGTCGGAGAAGCTTTCTTT; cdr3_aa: CASSLGDRVGEAFF
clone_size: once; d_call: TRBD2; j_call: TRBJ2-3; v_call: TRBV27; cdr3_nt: TGTGCCAGCAGTTCGAGCGGGATAGGTACAGATACGCAGTATTTT; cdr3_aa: CASSSSGIGTDTQYF
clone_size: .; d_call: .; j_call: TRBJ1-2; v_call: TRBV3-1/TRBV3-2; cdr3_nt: TGTGCCAGCAGCCAAGCCATCGCCCTACCCAACTATGGCTACACCTTC; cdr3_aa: CASSQAIALPNYGYTF
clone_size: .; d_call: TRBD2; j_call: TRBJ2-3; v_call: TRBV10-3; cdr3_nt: TGTGCCATCAGTGAAGGACTAGCAACAGATACGCAGTATTTT; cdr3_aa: CAISEGLATDTQYF
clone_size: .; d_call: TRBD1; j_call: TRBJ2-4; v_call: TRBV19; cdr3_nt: TGTGCCAGTAGTATCCGGGACAGGGGTAACATTCAGTACTTC; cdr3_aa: CASSIRDRGNIQYF
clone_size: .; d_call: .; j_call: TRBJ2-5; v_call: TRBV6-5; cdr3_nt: TGTGCCAGCAGTTCGGGTCCCCAAGGGACCCAGTACTTC; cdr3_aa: CASSSGPQGTQYF
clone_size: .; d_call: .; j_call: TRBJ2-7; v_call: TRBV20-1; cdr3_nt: TGCAGTGCCAGTCGCCCGCGACTAATTTCCTACGAGCAGTACTTC; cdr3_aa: CSASRPRLISYEQYF
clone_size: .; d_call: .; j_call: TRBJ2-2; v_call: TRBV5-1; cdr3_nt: TGCGCCAGCAGCTTGGATGCGGGGACCGGGGAGCTGTTTTTT; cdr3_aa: CASSLDAGTGELFF
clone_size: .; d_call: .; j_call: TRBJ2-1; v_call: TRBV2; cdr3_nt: TGTGCCAGCAGAGGGGGCTACAATGAGCAGTTCTTC; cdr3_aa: CASRGGYNEQFF
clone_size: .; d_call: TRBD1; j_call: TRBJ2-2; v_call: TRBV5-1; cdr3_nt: TGCGCCAGCAGCTTCGGGACAGGGAACACCGGGGAGCTGTTTTTT; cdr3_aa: CASSFGTGNTGELFF